The present T cell receptor beta chain was sequenced within a study of T-cell reconstitution after alpha-beta-depleted transplantation in children. Construction of the TCRbeta library involved unique molecular identifiers. TCRdb re-derived calls from the PCR reads in MiXCR, one entry per CDR3 protein. Of about 72,000 distinct CDR3 sequences in the sample, just under 7.5% were seen once. This clonotype was counted at least ten times. The V segment lost 6 bases and the J segment 7 bases; nucleotides outside the gene matches: 13. In germline, CDR1 is DFQATT, CDR2 SNEGSKA (reference sequence). The CDR3 contains 14 residues.

The TCR was taken from a human donor who donated a stem cell graft to a child with acute lymphoblastic leukemia. The specimen was PBMCs from the stem cell graft donor, collected from the stem cell graft. V and J are TRBV20-1 and TRBJ2-3, with 7 bases lining up with TRBD2. CDR3 amino acids: CSARPAGDRNTQYF. In DNA form, the CDR3 reads TGCAGTGCCCGCCCGGCGGGGGATAGGAATACGCAGTATTTT.